Listed below are T cell receptor beta chains from one sample, sequenced in a study of blood T cells in healthy people across ages. TCRdb fed the 5' RACE reads into MiXCR, producing one record per CDR3 protein. The table shows hundreds of thousands of distinct CDR3 sequences, with roughly 50% occurring only once. The sequencing sample was made of blood. Receptors originate from a man aged 60-69 years in good health. CDR3s include the opening cysteine and the closing phenylalanine or tryptophan. Fields, in order: J gene, V gene, D gene, clone size, CDR3 protein, CDR3 DNA. A D gene is named only where the DNA matches it firmly. Some rows have no size entry. The others give once, few or many, or a class for an expanded clone.

TRBJ1-6 | TRBV3-1 | . | . | CASSQESANYNSPLHF | TGTGCCAGCAGCCAAGAGTCAGCCAATTATAATTCACCCCTCCACTTT
TRBJ2-7 | TRBV5-1 | . | . | CASSLEGGVPYEQYF | TGCGCCAGCAGCTTGGAAGGGGGGGTCCCCTACGAGCAGTACTTC
TRBJ1-1 | TRBV14 | . | . | CASSRPTSNTEAFF | TGTGCCAGCAGCCGACCAACATCGAACACTGAAGCTTTCTTT
TRBJ2-7 | TRBV9 | TRBD2 | . | CASSRTGTSAYEQYF | TGTGCCAGCAGCCGTACGGGGACTAGCGCCTACGAGCAGTACTTC
TRBJ1-2 | TRBV6-6 | . | . | CASSYVVANYGYTF | TGTGCCAGCAGTTACGTTGTCGCCAACTATGGCTACACCTTC
TRBJ1-1 | TRBV7-2 | TRBD1 | once | CASSSRDRGETEAFF | TGTGCCAGCAGCTCTAGGGACAGGGGGGAAACTGAAGCTTTCTTT
TRBJ2-7 | TRBV4-1 | TRBD2 | . | CASSQALAGPSYEQYF | TGCGCCAGCAGCCAAGCTCTAGCGGGGCCCTCCTACGAGCAGTACTTC
TRBJ2-1 | TRBV20-1 | TRBD2 | . | CSARSGLAASHEQFF | TGCAGTGCTAGATCGGGGCTAGCGGCTTCCCATGAGCAGTTCTTC
TRBJ2-1 | TRBV12-3/TRBV12-4 | . | once | CASSFSGTSEQFF | TGTGCCAGCAGTTTTTCGGGGACCAGTGAGCAGTTCTTC
TRBJ1-6 | TRBV29-1 | . | few | CSVEGSFYRSSYNSPLHF | TGCAGCGTTGAAGGATCTTTTTATCGAAGCTCCTATAATTCACCCCTCCACTTT
TRBJ1-5 | TRBV2 | . | few | CASSPPVGKRQPQHF | TGTGCCAGCAGCCCCCCGGTGGGGAAGCGGCAGCCCCAGCATTTT
TRBJ2-1 | TRBV20-1 | TRBD2 | . | CSARDAWSGGAYEQFF | TGCAGTGCTAGAGATGCTTGGAGCGGGGGGGCCTACGAGCAGTTCTTC
TRBJ2-5 | TRBV20-1 | TRBD2 | few | CSAAGTSGGQETQYF | TGCAGTGCAGCCGGGACTAGCGGGGGGCAAGAGACCCAGTACTTC
TRBJ1-2 | TRBV2 | . | . | CASSVSTGTYGYTF | TGTGCCAGCAGTGTCTCGACAGGTACCTATGGCTACACCTTC
TRBJ1-5 | TRBV4-1 | TRBD1 | . | CASSQDDRGQVQPQHF | TGCGCCAGCAGCCAAGATGACAGGGGGCAAGTACAGCCCCAGCATTTT
TRBJ2-1 | TRBV5-5 | . | many | CASSLRGGDEQFF | TGTGCCAGCAGCTTAAGGGGCGGCGATGAGCAGTTCTTC
TRBJ2-7 | TRBV6-2/TRBV6-3 | . | . | CASSYKRGALHEQYF | TGTGCCAGCAGTTACAAGAGGGGGGCCCTCCACGAGCAGTACTTC
TRBJ1-1 | TRBV6-5 | . | . | CAMAQTENTEAFF | TGTGCCATGGCCCAGACAGAGAACACTGAAGCTTTCTTT
TRBJ1-2 | TRBV12-3/TRBV12-4 | . | . | CASSTLRGRSYGYTF | TGTGCCAGCAGTACCCTACGAGGACGGAGCTATGGCTACACCTTC
TRBJ2-1 | TRBV7-9 | TRBD1 | . | CASSWGQSSYNEQFF | TGTGCCAGCAGCTGGGGACAGAGCTCCTACAATGAGCAGTTCTTC
TRBJ1-2 | TRBV6-6 | TRBD1 | many | CASSYQTTGIYGYTF | TGTGCCAGCAGTTACCAAACGACAGGGATCTATGGCTACACCTTC
TRBJ2-2 | TRBV4-2 | . | . | CASSQDEIHAGELFF | TGTGCCAGCAGCCAAGATGAAATCCACGCCGGGGAGCTGTTTTTT
TRBJ1-2 | TRBV4-1 | . | . | CASSQAQVNYGYTF | TGCGCCAGCAGCCAGGCACAGGTCAACTATGGCTACACCTTC
TRBJ2-3 | TRBV29-1 | . | . | CSHRTSTDTQYF | TGCAGCCACAGAACTAGCACAGATACGCAGTATTTT
TRBJ1-2 | TRBV10-3 | TRBD1 | . | CAISETGQGYGYTF | TGTGCCATCAGTGAGACCGGACAGGGCTATGGCTACACCTTC
TRBJ2-5 | TRBV14 | TRBD2 | . | CASSLLTGGAEETQYF | TGTGCCAGCAGCCTCCTTACGGGGGGAGCCGAAGAGACCCAGTACTTC
TRBJ2-5 | TRBV5-1 | . | few | CASSFTSPQETQYF | TGCGCCAGCAGCTTCACGTCCCCCCAAGAGACCCAGTACTTC
TRBJ2-3 | TRBV3-1 | . | . | CASSQNALTSTDTQYF | TGTGCCAGCAGCCAGAACGCCTTAACTAGCACAGATACGCAGTATTTT
TRBJ2-7 | TRBV12-3/TRBV12-4 | . | . | CASSRLRQEQGQYF | TGTGCCAGCAGCCGACTTCGACAGGAACAAGGGCAGTACTTC
TRBJ1-2 | TRBV21-1 | . | . | CASSKGGRNYGYTF | TGTGCCAGCAGCAAAGGGGGCAGGAACTATGGCTACACCTTC
TRBJ2-5 | TRBV2 | TRBD2 | . | CASISTSGDRETQYF | TGTGCCAGCATATCGACTAGCGGGGACCGAGAGACCCAGTACTTC
TRBJ2-7 | TRBV10-3 | TRBD1 | . | CAISPGQGFNEQYF | TGTGCCATCAGCCCGGGACAGGGGTTTAACGAGCAGTACTTC
TRBJ2-5 | TRBV14 | . | . | CASSRALRETQYF | TGTGCCAGCAGCCGTGCCCTCCGGGAGACCCAGTACTTC
TRBJ1-4 | TRBV10-3 | TRBD1 | . | CAISEGQGWATNEKLFF | TGTGCCATCAGTGAGGGACAGGGATGGGCAACTAATGAAAAACTGTTTTTT
TRBJ2-5 | TRBV2 | . | . | CASSDVSEQETQYF | TGTGCCAGCAGTGACGTCAGCGAACAAGAGACCCAGTACTTC
TRBJ1-5 | TRBV12-3/TRBV12-4 | TRBD1 | . | CASSTGGNNQPQHF | TGTGCCAGCAGTACAGGGGGGAACAATCAGCCCCAGCATTTT
TRBJ2-7 | TRBV15 | . | few | CATTVDLSSREQYF | TGTGCCACCACGGTGGACCTCTCAAGTCGCGAGCAGTACTTC
TRBJ2-1 | TRBV20-1 | . | . | CSATRNVVEQFF | TGCAGTGCTACTCGTAACGTGGTTGAGCAGTTCTTC
TRBJ1-2 | TRBV5-1 | . | few | CASSFGGASYGYTF | TGCGCCAGCAGCTTTGGCGGCGCCTCCTATGGCTACACCTTC
TRBJ1-6 | TRBV7-8 | TRBD1 | . | CASSLGGTGFAYNSPLHF | TGTGCCAGCAGCTTAGGCGGGACAGGGTTCGCCTATAATTCACCCCTCCACTTT
TRBJ1-2 | TRBV6-1 | TRBD1 | . | CASSVGQLDGYTF | TGTGCCAGCAGTGTGGGACAGTTGGATGGCTACACCTTC